These 27 T cell receptor beta chains share one sample of origin, sequenced in a study of blood T cell repertoires in COVID-19. Sequenced by immunoSEQ multiplex PCR; TCRdb stores in-frame clones only, minus some. The sample consists of under 450,000 clones, about 91% of them appearing once. Sequencing was done on a sample of peripheral blood. All receptors derive from a woman aged 35 to 49 with COVID-19, enrolled during active disease.

V is TRBV5-8 and J is TRBJ1-3; D remains unclear. Trimming shortened V by 2 bases and J by 1 base, and 10 bases separated the two germline ends. Germline V CDR1 and CDR2: SGHTS, YDEGEE. The CDR3 loop spans 15 amino acids. CDR3 protein: CASSFFQFSGNTIYF. CDR3 sequence (DNA): TGTGCCAGCAGCTTCTTTCAGTTTTCTGGAAACACCATATATTTT.

The V and J genes are TRBV5-4 and TRBJ1-1, with 7 nucleotides matching TRBD1. Germline CDR1 and CDR2: SGHNT and YYREEE (reference sequence). The V segment lost 4 bases and the J segment 7 bases; nucleotides outside the gene matches: 4. CDR3 length equals 12 residues. The CDR3 nucleotides read TGTGCCAGCAGCCGATGGGACAGTGAAGCTTTCTTT. Translation gives CASSRWDSEAFF.

The chain combines TRBV30 with TRBJ1-2, with D unresolved. CDR3 length: 14 amino acids. Germline V CDR1 and CDR2: GTSNPN, SVGIG (reference sequence). The V end was cut by 2 bases, the J end by 4 bases, with 14 bases between. The CDR3 loop is CAWSKPQSTYGYTF. As DNA, the CDR3 is TGTGCCTGGAGTAAACCGCAAAGCACCTATGGCTACACCTTC.

This rearrangement joins TRBV6-5 to TRBJ1-2, with 7 bases matching TRBD1. V dropped 5 bases and J dropped 4; count of bases not matched to a gene: 7. CDR3 length: 14 residues. Germline loops: CDR1 MNHEY, CDR2 SVGAGI. CDR3 loop: CASSPGTAFYGYTF. The CDR3, as DNA: TGTGCCAGCAGTCCCGGGACAGCCTTCTATGGCTACACCTTC.

The chain couples TRBV28 to TRBJ1-1, with a weak D call TRBD1 (5 bases). This CDR3 is built from 16 residues. Germline CDR1 is MDHEN and CDR2 is SYDVKM. Trimming removed 4 bases from V and 3 bases from J, with 18 bases in between. The CDR3 nucleotides are TGTGCCAGCAGTTGGGGGGGGAGTGGAATGGACACTGAAGCTTTCTTT. Translating gives CASSWGGSGMDTEAFF.

This clone appeared a few times. The chain employs TRBV28 and TRBJ1-5, with D perhaps TRBD1 (5 bases). V lost 7 bases to trimming and J lost 6 bases, with 19 bases between them. CDR1 is MDHEN and CDR2 is SYDVKM in the germline V gene. The CDR3 consists of 15 residues. CDR3 in DNA: TGTGCCAGCACCCCCTCGGGGCAGGGAGGTCAGCCCCAGCATTTT. Its protein product is CASTPSGQGGQPQHF. Filled out from reference TRBV28 and TRBJ1-5, the complete variable domain reads DVKVTQSSRYLVKRTGEKVFLECVQDMDHENMFWYRQDPGLGLRLIYFSYDVKMKEKGDIPEGYSVSREKKERFSLILESASTNQTSMYLCASTPSGQGGQPQHFGDGTRLSIL.

This clone occurred a few times. V is TRBV27 and J is TRBJ1-5; 10 nucleotides agree with TRBD1. This CDR3 is 15 amino acids long. The V segment lost 5 bases and the J segment 5 bases; nucleotides outside the gene matches: 6. Germline values: CDR1 MNHEY, CDR2 SMNVEV (reference sequence). The CDR3 nucleotides read TGTGCCAGCAGTCCTCGACAGGGGGCCCATCAGCCCCAGCATTTT. Translated: CASSPRQGAHQPQHF.

V gene TRBV9 combines with J gene TRBJ1-5; 7 bases match TRBD1. The trim removed 4 bases at V and 0 bases at J, leaving 10 bases unmatched. The length of the CDR3 is 17 residues. The germline V gene encodes CDR1 SGDLS and CDR2 YYNGEE. CDR3 nucleotide sequence: TGTGCCAGCAGCCCCTGGGACAGCTCGTATAGCAATCAGCCCCAGCATTTT. Encoded protein: CASSPWDSSYSNQPQHF.

CDR3 nucleotides: TGTGCCAGCAGCGTCCGGTCCCTCGGTGAAAAACTGTTTTTT. It translates to CASSVRSLGEKLFF. The chain recombines TRBV9 with TRBJ1-4; D gene ambiguous. This CDR3 contains 14 residues. In germline, CDR1 is SGDLS, CDR2 YYNGEE. Trimming removed 2 bases at V and 7 bases at J, with 12 bases between.

The chain couples TRBV12-5 to TRBJ1-1; possibly TRBD1 for D (5 bases). The CDR3 is made up of 16 amino acids. CDR1 and CDR2 (germline): LGHNT, FRNRAP. The V and J ends lost 0 bases and 0 bases respectively, with 11 bases between them. The DNA of the CDR3 is TGTGCTAGTGGTTTGGTACAGGCAGGTTTGAACACTGAAGCTTTCTTT. Its protein is CASGLVQAGLNTEAFF. Full variable domain (outside the CDR3, taken from reference TRBV12-5 and TRBJ1-1): DARVTQTPRHKVTEMGQEVTMRCQPILGHNTVFWYRQTMMQGLELLAYFRNRAPLDDSGMPKDRFSAEMPDATLATLKIQPSEPRDSAVYFCASGLVQAGLNTEAFFGQGTRLTVV.

The DNA of the CDR3 is TGCGCCAGCAGCCAAGAGTCGCAAAGGAGGGTTAGCTCCTACAATGAGCAGTTCTTC. It yields the protein CASSQESQRRVSSYNEQFF. The chain joins TRBV4-3 to TRBJ2-1; D perhaps matches TRBD2 (6 bases). Trimming stripped 0 bases from V and 0 bases from J, with 18 bases between. The CDR3 spans 19 residues. Germline V gene sequence: CDR1 LGHNA, CDR2 YSLEER.

The rearrangement joins TRBV5-5 to TRBJ1-2; 7 nucleotides match TRBD1. This CDR3 contains 13 residues. V was pared by 5 bases and J by 3 bases, with 4 bases of the junction left unmatched. Germline V gene lookup returns CDR1 SGHKS and CDR2 YYEKEE (reference sequence). Written as DNA, the CDR3 is TGTGCCAGCAGACCTACAGGGGACTATGGCTACACCTTC. This translates into CASRPTGDYGYTF.

The V and J genes are TRBV12-3 or TRBV12-4 and TRBJ1-2; 7 nucleotides agree with TRBD1. The CDR3 covers 13 residues. The J segment lost 4 bases and the V segment lost 6 bases, leaving 5 bases of the junction unmatched. CDR3 DNA sequence: TGTGCCAGCAGCCGGGACAGAATCTATGGCTACACCTTC. Protein sequence: CASSRDRIYGYTF.

The chain links TRBV4-2 to TRBJ1-6; 8 positions agree with TRBD1. This CDR3 is 16 amino acids long. Germline trimming cut 3 bases from V and 7 bases from J; bases unmatched to any gene: 8. Germline V lookup: CDR1 LGHNA, CDR2 YNFKEQ. CDR3 loop: CASSHRGTGGNSPLHF. The CDR3, as DNA: TGTGCCAGCAGCCACCGAGGAACAGGGGGAAATTCACCCCTCCACTTT.

This rearrangement joins TRBV29-1 to TRBJ2-1, with 7 bases that match TRBD1. The V gene end was trimmed by 6 bases and the J gene end by 5 bases; junction bases not matched to a gene: 7. The CDR3 totals 13 residues. The germline V gene encodes CDR1 SQVTM and CDR2 ANQGSEA. CDR3 in amino acids: CSVRQGPNNEQFF. The DNA for the CDR3 is TGCAGCGTAAGACAGGGTCCTAACAATGAGCAGTTCTTC.

V usage is TRBV19 and J usage is TRBJ1-1; TRBD1 aligns across 7 bases. Germline assignment: CDR1 LNHDA and CDR2 SQIVND (reference sequence). The CDR3 runs 16 residues. V gave up 5 bases and J gave up 0 bases; unmatched junction bases: 9. This chain's CDR3 is CASSLPTGAMNTEAFF. The CDR3 nucleotides read TGTGCCAGTAGTCTCCCCACAGGGGCTATGAACACTGAAGCTTTCTTT.

V gene TRBV12-3 or TRBV12-4 combines with J gene TRBJ1-1; tentative D call: TRBD1 (6 bases). The CDR3 is 12 amino acids. V was shortened by 8 bases and J by 1 base, with 8 bases between the two germline ends. This CDR3 reads CASGQSNTEAFF. The CDR3 DNA follows: TGTGCCAGCGGACAGTCGAACACTGAAGCTTTCTTT.

This clone was counted once. This chain joins TRBV27 and TRBJ2-1; TRBD1 aligns across 10 bases. This CDR3 comprises 17 residues. Trimming removed 4 bases from V and 9 bases from J; junction bases left unmatched: 15. Germline V gene lookup returns CDR1 MNHEY and CDR2 SMNVEV (reference sequence). Here the CDR3 DNA reads TGTGCCAGCAGTTACTCCGGGACAGGGGCCCCTTGGGGTGAGCAGTTCTTC. Translation gives CASSYSGTGAPWGEQFF.

V is TRBV6-6 and J is TRBJ2-1; perhaps TRBD2 as D (7 bases). In germline, CDR1 is MNHNY, CDR2 SVGAGI (reference sequence). This CDR3 spans 15 amino acids. Trimming took 6 bases from V and 4 from J, leaving 16 bases between them. The CDR3 loop reads CASRGGGTRYNEQFF. Written as DNA, the CDR3 is TGTGCCAGCAGAGGGGGGGGAACTAGGTACAATGAGCAGTTCTTC.

The chain joins TRBV7-3 to TRBJ2-7; D is undetermined. CDR1 is SGHTA, CDR2 FQGTGA, per germline. V was shortened by 3 bases and J by 0 bases, with 12 bases between the two germline ends. The CDR3 sequence is 15 residues long. CDR3 DNA: TGTGCCAGCAGCTTTTACCACGGTAGCTCCTACGAGCAGTACTTC. Encoded protein: CASSFYHGSSYEQYF.

The genes are TRBV5-8 and TRBJ1-2; D is uncertain. There are 14 residues in the CDR3. The germline CDR1 and CDR2 sequences are SGHTS and YDEGEE. V was trimmed by 0 bases and J by 2 bases, leaving 8 bases between them. The CDR3 nucleotides read TGTGCCAGCAGCTTGGATACGGGGAACTATGGCTACACCTTC. It translates to CASSLDTGNYGYTF.

The chain employs TRBV9 and TRBJ1-3; 7 bases are a match to TRBD1. The CDR3 runs to 14 residues. The germline V gene encodes CDR1 SGDLS and CDR2 YYNGEE. Trimming removed 0 bases from V and 4 bases from J; junction bases left unmatched: 1. CDR3 sequence: CASSVGGGGNTIYF. CDR3 in DNA: TGTGCCAGCAGCGTAGGAGGGGGCGGAAACACCATATATTTT.

The rearrangement uses TRBV6-2 or TRBV6-3 and TRBJ2-7; maybe TRBD1 (5 bases). In germline, CDR1 is MNHEY, CDR2 SVGEGT. Trimming stripped 2 bases from V and 2 bases from J, with 16 bases between. CDR3 size: 16 residues. DNA for the CDR3: TGTGCCAGCAGTTACGGAACAGGACCAAGGACCTACGAGCAGTACTTC. Residues: CASSYGTGPRTYEQYF.

V gene TRBV30 combines with J gene TRBJ1-3; 9 nucleotides align to TRBD1. Trimming at V came to 4 bases and at J to 0 bases, leaving 7 bases not matched to a gene. Germline V gene sequence: CDR1 GTSNPN, CDR2 SVGIG (reference sequence). CDR3 length equals 16 residues. Here the CDR3 reads CAWTTGGYSSGNTIYF. As DNA, the CDR3 is TGTGCCTGGACTACAGGGGGCTATTCCTCTGGAAACACCATATATTTT.

V and J are TRBV5-5 and TRBJ1-3, with D perhaps matching TRBD1 (5 bases). The CDR3 totals 15 residues. V lost 2 bases and J 0 bases, leaving 9 bases between the germline ends. The germline CDR1 and CDR2 sequences are SGHKS and YYEKEE (reference sequence). CDR3 region: CASSLDRRSGNTIYF. For the CDR3, the DNA is TGTGCCAGCAGCTTAGACAGACGCTCTGGAAACACCATATATTTT.

This clone was seen only once. The chain employs TRBV4-2 and TRBJ1-3; TRBD1 is a possible D gene (5 bases). The V gene's germline CDR1 is LGHNA and CDR2 YNFKEQ. V was clipped by 0 bases and J by 0 bases, with 12 bases between them. The CDR3 is 17 amino acids. For the CDR3, the DNA is TGTGCCAGCAGCCAAGACAAGGCAGGGCTCTCTGGAAACACCATATATTTT. It codes for CASSQDKAGLSGNTIYF.

A single count supports this clone. This chain joins TRBV28 and TRBJ1-1; tentative D call: TRBD1 (6 bases). Germline CDR1 is MDHEN and CDR2 is SYDVKM. V was shortened by 2 bases and J by 8 bases, with 12 bases between the two germline ends. This CDR3 has 13 residues. The DNA of the CDR3 is TGTGCCAGCAGTTTACCCGGACAGAAAGAAGCTTTCTTT. It specifies CASSLPGQKEAFF.